Below, one TCR beta chain is given with its context. Its antigen is unknown. The data were obtained in a study of OX40 agonist ivuxolimab in advanced cancers. General study findings and limits: Clonal expansion was seen in CD4+ and CD8+ blood T cells by week 6 at 0.1 to 3.0 mg/kg.

Any history of autoimmune disease or systemic immunosuppression disqualified patients. The germline gives CDR1 LNHDA, CDR2 SQIVND (reference sequence). The CDR3 contains 14 residues. V was trimmed by 4 bases and J by 4 bases, leaving 13 bases between them. Assay: immunoSEQ multiplex PCR; the TCRdb copy retains only in-frame clones and omits some. The sample has 80,000 to 100,000 clones, roughly 87% seen once. This material consisted of CD4+ or CD8+ T cells sorted from blood, taken in a trial of the OX40 agonist ivuxolimab. V and J are TRBV19 and TRBJ1-1; no clear D. This clonotype was sampled from an adult with an advanced solid tumor such as melanoma, head and neck, liver or kidney cancer. The DNA for the CDR3 is TGTGCCAGTAGTAGGTGGGGAATGAGCACTGAAGCTTTCTTT. Translating gives CASSRWGMSTEAFF.